The 18 T cell receptor beta chains presented below share a single source sample, sequenced in a study of cytomegalovirus exposure and HLA in healthy donors. With 60 Vbeta and 13 Jbeta primers, the PCR was carried out. Repertoires were generated with immunoSEQ multiplex PCR, while TCRdb's copy carries only in-frame clones and drops some. This listing includes 110,000 to 150,000 clones. The source material was PBMCs. The receptor set was obtained from a male donor in good health and CMV-seronegative.

The rearrangement uses TRBV9 and TRBJ2-7; 7 bases align to TRBD2. This CDR3 contains 14 residues. Germline loops: CDR1 SGDLS, CDR2 YYNGEE. With V trimmed by 3 bases and J by 4 bases, 7 bases remained unmatched. DNA of the CDR3: TGTGCCAGCAGCGCGGGGAGGGGAGGGTACGAGCAGTACTTC. Translated, it gives CASSAGRGGYEQYF.

The J gene is TRBJ1-5, the V gene TRBV30, with D possibly being TRBD1 (5 bases). The CDR3 is 14 residues long. Germline V CDR1 and CDR2: GTSNPN, SVGIG (reference sequence). Trimming took 6 bases from V and 4 from J, leaving 16 bases between them. For the CDR3, the DNA is TGTGCCTGCACCTGGGGCGGCAGGAATCAGCCCCAGCATTTT. This gives the protein CACTWGGRNQPQHF.

The chain couples TRBV27 to TRBJ1-1; TRBD1 matches 7 bases. The CDR3 totals 19 residues. With V trimmed by 1 base and J by 7 bases, 21 bases remained unmatched. Per germline, CDR1 MNHEY and CDR2 SMNVEV (reference sequence). CDR3 sequence: CASSLFGWSVGGGEFEAFF. The CDR3 DNA follows: TGTGCCAGCAGTTTATTTGGATGGTCTGTTGGAGGGGGCGAGTTTGAAGCTTTCTTT.

This chain joins TRBV19 and TRBJ2-4; 7 bases agree with TRBD2. Germline CDR1 is LNHDA and CDR2 is SQIVND (reference sequence). With 3 bases clipped from V and 0 bases from J, the junction kept 11 bases outside the gene matches. This CDR3 is 18 amino acids long. CDR3 amino acids: CASSMRLSSGLAKNIQYF. CDR3 nucleotides: TGTGCCAGTAGTATGCGTTTGTCTAGCGGCCTAGCCAAAAACATTCAGTACTTC.

The chain recombines TRBV28 with TRBJ2-7; TRBD2 is a possible D gene (7 bases). Germline V gene lookup returns CDR1 MDHEN and CDR2 SYDVKM. This CDR3 is 12 amino acids long. The CDR3 nucleotides read TGTGCTCTACGGGGGGCCTGGGGGGAGCAGTACTTC. It specifies CALRGAWGEQYF.

The J gene is TRBJ1-5, the V gene TRBV19, with D maybe TRBD1 (6 bases). V was pared by 4 bases and J by 7 bases, with 11 bases between. CDR1 LNHDA and CDR2 SQIVND come from the germline V gene (reference sequence). This CDR3 region has 13 residues. The CDR3 nucleotides are TGTGCCAGTAGTACCATAGGGGGACAGCCCCAGCATTTT. This sequence encodes CASSTIGGQPQHF.

The chain links TRBV30 to TRBJ2-5; the D gene is possibly TRBD1 (6 bases). V lost 2 bases to trimming and J lost 5 bases, with 15 bases between them. Per germline, CDR1 GTSNPN and CDR2 SVGIG (reference sequence). The CDR3 runs 14 residues. The CDR3, as DNA: TGTGCCTGGAGTTATACCAGGGGAGCGGAGACCCAGTACTTC. Its protein product is CAWSYTRGAETQYF.

This chain connects TRBV5-6 to TRBJ2-7; D is possibly TRBD1 (5 bases). Trimming removed 3 bases at V and 2 bases at J, with 12 bases between. The CDR3 spans 14 residues. Germline V lookup: CDR1 SGHDT, CDR2 YYEEEE. CDR3 residues: CASSYGQGAYEQYF. The CDR3 nucleotides read TGTGCCAGCAGCTACGGACAAGGGGCCTACGAGCAGTACTTC.

This chain links TRBV7-2 with TRBJ2-2; weak D call: TRBD1 (6 bases). V lost 7 bases and J lost 3, with 21 bases in between. The CDR3 runs to 17 residues. The germline gives CDR1 SGHTA, CDR2 FQGNSA. The CDR3 DNA follows: TGTGCCAGCATCCTAGTAGGGACACTTGATGACACCGGGGAGCTGTTTTTT. Residues: CASILVGTLDDTGELFF.

J is TRBJ2-4 and V is TRBV25-1; tentative D call: TRBD1 (6 bases). The ends were cut back, 4 bases at V and 2 bases at J, with 12 bases in the middle. This CDR3 spans 15 amino acids. Per germline, CDR1 MGHDK and CDR2 SYGVNS. The CDR3 region has the DNA TGTGCCAGCAGTGCATATACAGGGACCAAAAACATTCAGTACTTC. This gives the protein CASSAYTGTKNIQYF.

The chain links TRBV5-1 to TRBJ1-1, with 7 bases matching TRBD1. The germline gives CDR1 SGHRS, CDR2 YFSETQ. The CDR3 is 19 amino acids. After removal of 1 base from V and 0 bases from J, the junction contained 15 bases not matched to a gene. The CDR3 bases are TGCGCCAGCAGCTTGTACGGTGTCGACAGGGCGGGAATGAACACTGAAGCTTTCTTT. Protein product: CASSLYGVDRAGMNTEAFF.

V gene TRBV6-4 combines with J gene TRBJ2-1, with TRBD2 matching 7 bases. The CDR3 loop spans 15 amino acids. V shed 0 bases and J 1 base; nucleotides not matched to a gene: 0. Germline CDR1 reads MRHNA; CDR2 reads SNTAGT. The CDR3 is CASSDSAGSYNEQFF. CDR3 DNA sequence: TGTGCCAGCAGTGACTCAGCGGGATCCTACAATGAGCAGTTCTTC.

The chain links TRBV6-5 to TRBJ2-7, with a weak D call TRBD1 (5 bases). CDR1 and CDR2 from the germline V gene are MNHEY and SVGAGI. The CDR3 consists of 14 residues. The V end was cut by 5 bases, the J end by 0 bases, with 11 bases between. The CDR3 here is CASSQQGISYEQYF. The CDR3 region has the DNA TGTGCCAGCAGTCAGCAGGGTATCTCCTACGAGCAGTACTTC.

The chain employs TRBV18 and TRBJ2-2; 7 nucleotides match TRBD1. Trimming took 2 bases from V and 0 from J; bases not matched to a gene: 3. This CDR3 has 16 amino acids. The germline CDR1 and CDR2 sequences are KGHSH and LQKENI. This chain's CDR3 is CASSPGQASNTGELFF. The CDR3 coding sequence is TGTGCCAGCTCACCAGGACAGGCCTCGAACACCGGGGAGCTGTTTTTT.

The chain has TRBV9 and TRBJ2-2, with D possibly being TRBD1 (6 bases). CDR1 SGDLS and CDR2 YYNGEE come from the germline V gene. This CDR3 region has 16 residues. Trimming took off 3 bases at V and 5 bases at J, with 17 bases between the two ends. The DNA of the CDR3 is TGTGCCAGCAGCGCGCCTCAACAGGGCGGTACCGGGGAGCTGTTTTTT. This translates into CASSAPQQGGTGELFF.

J is TRBJ1-1 and V is TRBV7-9; the match to TRBD1 covers 9 bases. Germline-derived CDR1 and CDR2 are SEHNR and FQNEAQ (reference sequence). J lost 0 bases, V lost 8 bases, and 13 bases had no gene match. CDR3 length: 17 residues. In DNA, the CDR3 is TGTGCCAGCCTACCCTGGACAGGGGTGCTCATGAACACTGAAGCTTTCTTT. Translation: CASLPWTGVLMNTEAFF.

The CDR3 DNA is TGTGCCAGTAGTTCCCGGGGTAGCGGGAGCACAGATACGCAGTATTTT. Protein product: CASSSRGSGSTDTQYF. This chain links TRBV19 with TRBJ2-3; 7 positions agree with TRBD2. With V trimmed by 5 bases and J by 0 bases, 8 bases remained unmatched. The CDR3 consists of 16 residues. Germline loops: CDR1 LNHDA, CDR2 SQIVND (reference sequence). Full variable domain (outside the CDR3, taken from reference TRBV19 and TRBJ2-3): DGGITQSPKYLFRKEGQNVTLSCEQNLNHDAMYWYRQDPGQGLRLIYYSQIVNDFQKGDIAEGYSVSREKKESFPLTVTSAQKNPTAFYLCASSSRGSGSTDTQYFGPGTRLTVL.

The chain couples TRBV10-3 to TRBJ2-1, with a tentative D call TRBD2 (6 bases). V was clipped by 4 bases and J by 4 bases, with 8 bases between them. The CDR3 loop spans 13 amino acids. Germline V gene sequence: CDR1 ENHRY, CDR2 SYGVKD. CDR3 loop: CAISAREYNEQFF. CDR3 nucleotide sequence: TGTGCCATCAGTGCCCGGGAGTACAATGAGCAGTTCTTC.